The clone carrying this TCR beta chain turned up a few times. The data originate from a study of blood T cell repertoires in COVID-19. The protocol was immunoSEQ multiplex PCR, while the TCRdb copy is restricted to in-frame clones and leaves out a portion. The data contain 200,000 to 300,000 clones, around four fifths of them seen just once; the ten biggest clones take up 4.2%. The sequence came from a man in his sixties with acute or convalescent COVID-19. The sequenced material came from peripheral blood.

The CDR3 here is CASSEAHEGTEAFF. CDR3 DNA: TGCGCCAGCAGTGAGGCCCACGAGGGAACTGAAGCTTTCTTT. The gene calls are TRBV5-1 and TRBJ1-1; D unclear. The CDR3 is made up of 14 amino acids. V lost 5 bases and J lost 5, with 16 bases in between. The germline CDR1 and CDR2 sequences are SGHRS and YFSETQ.